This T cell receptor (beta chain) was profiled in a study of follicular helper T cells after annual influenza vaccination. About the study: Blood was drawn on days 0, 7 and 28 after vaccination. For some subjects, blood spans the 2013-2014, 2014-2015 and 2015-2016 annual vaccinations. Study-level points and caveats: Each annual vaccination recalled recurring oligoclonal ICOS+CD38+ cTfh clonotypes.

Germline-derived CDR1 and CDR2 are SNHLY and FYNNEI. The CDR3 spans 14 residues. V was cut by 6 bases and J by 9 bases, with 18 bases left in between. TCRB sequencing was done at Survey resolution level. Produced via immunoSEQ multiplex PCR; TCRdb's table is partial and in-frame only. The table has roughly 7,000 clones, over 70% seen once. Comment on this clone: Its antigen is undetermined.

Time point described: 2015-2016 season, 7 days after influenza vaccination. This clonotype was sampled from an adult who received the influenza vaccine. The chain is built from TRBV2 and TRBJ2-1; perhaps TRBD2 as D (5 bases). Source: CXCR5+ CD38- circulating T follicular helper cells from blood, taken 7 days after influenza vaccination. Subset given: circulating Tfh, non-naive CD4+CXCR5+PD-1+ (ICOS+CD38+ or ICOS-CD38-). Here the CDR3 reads CASRQENGKGEQFF. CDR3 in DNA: TGTGCCAGCAGGCAAGAAAACGGGAAAGGTGAGCAGTTCTTC.